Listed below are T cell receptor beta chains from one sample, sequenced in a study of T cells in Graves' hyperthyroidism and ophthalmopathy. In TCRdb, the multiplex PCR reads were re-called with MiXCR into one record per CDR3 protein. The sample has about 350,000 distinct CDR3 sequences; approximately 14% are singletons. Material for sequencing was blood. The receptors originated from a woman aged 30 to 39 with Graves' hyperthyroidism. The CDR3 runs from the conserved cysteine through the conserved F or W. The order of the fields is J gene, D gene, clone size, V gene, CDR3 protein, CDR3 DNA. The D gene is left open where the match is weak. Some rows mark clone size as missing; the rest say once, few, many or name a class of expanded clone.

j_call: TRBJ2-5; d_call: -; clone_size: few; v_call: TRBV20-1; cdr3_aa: CSARSRGETQYF; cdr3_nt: TGCAGTGCTAGGTCGAGGGGGGAGACCCAGTACTTC
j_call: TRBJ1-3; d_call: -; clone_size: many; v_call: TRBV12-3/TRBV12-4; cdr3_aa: CASSPGTGRTSGNTIYF; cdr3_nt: TGTGCCAGCAGTCCCGGGACGGGAAGGACCTCTGGAAACACCATATATTTT
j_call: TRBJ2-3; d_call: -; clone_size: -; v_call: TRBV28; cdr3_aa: CASSLTPPGLGGPTDTQYF; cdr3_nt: TGTGCCAGCAGTTTAACCCCTCCGGGGTTGGGGGGCCCCACAGATACGCAGTATTTT
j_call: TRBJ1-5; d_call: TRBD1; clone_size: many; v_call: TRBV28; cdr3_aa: CASNLRGALMPQHF; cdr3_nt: TGTGCCAGCAACCTCAGGGGGGCCTTGATGCCCCAGCATTTT
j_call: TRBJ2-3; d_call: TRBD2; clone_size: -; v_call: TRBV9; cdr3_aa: CASSGGTSGRADTQYF; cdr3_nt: TGTGCCAGCAGCGGGGGGACTAGCGGGAGGGCAGATACGCAGTATTTT
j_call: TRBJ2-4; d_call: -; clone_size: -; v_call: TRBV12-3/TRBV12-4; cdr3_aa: CASRPTETKNIQYF; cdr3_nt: TGTGCCAGCAGGCCCACGGAGACCAAAAACATTCAGTACTTC
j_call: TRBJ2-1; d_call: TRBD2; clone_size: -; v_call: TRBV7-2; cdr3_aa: CASRIFGLAGLKADNEQFF; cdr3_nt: TGTGCCAGCAGGATTTTCGGACTAGCGGGTCTCAAGGCGGACAATGAGCAGTTCTTC
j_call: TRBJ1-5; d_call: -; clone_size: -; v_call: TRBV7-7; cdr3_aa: CASSLAEHQPQHF; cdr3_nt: TGTGCTAGCAGCTTGGCAGAACATCAGCCCCAGCATTTT
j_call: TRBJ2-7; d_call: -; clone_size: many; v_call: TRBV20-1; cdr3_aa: CSARDPGGADEQYF; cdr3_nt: TGCAGTGCTAGAGATCCGGGGGGCGCTGACGAGCAGTACTTC
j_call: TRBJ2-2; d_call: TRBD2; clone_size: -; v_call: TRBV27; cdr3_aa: CASSWGGTDTGELFF; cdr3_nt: TGTGCCAGCAGTTGGGGAGGGACCGACACCGGGGAGCTGTTTTTT
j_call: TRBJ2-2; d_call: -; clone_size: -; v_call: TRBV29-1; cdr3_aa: CSVGVPQPGELLF; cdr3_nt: TGCAGCGTGGGGGTACCACAGCCCGGGGAGCTGCTTTTT
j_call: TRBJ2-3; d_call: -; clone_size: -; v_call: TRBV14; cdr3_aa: CASSSFDRSDTQYF; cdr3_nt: TGTGCCAGCAGCTCTTTTGACAGGTCAGATACGCAGTATTTT
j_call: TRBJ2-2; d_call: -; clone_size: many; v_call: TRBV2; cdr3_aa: CASSGERNTGELFF; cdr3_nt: TGTGCCAGCAGTGGAGAGAGGAACACCGGGGAGCTGTTTTTT
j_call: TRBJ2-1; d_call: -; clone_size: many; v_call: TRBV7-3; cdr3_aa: CASSLGAGRPSNEQFF; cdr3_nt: TGTGCCAGCAGCTTAGGGGCGGGAAGGCCCTCCAATGAGCAGTTCTTC
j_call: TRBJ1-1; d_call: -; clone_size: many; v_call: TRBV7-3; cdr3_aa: CASSAEGANTEAFF; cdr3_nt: TGTGCCAGCAGCGCAGAAGGGGCGAACACTGAAGCTTTCTTT
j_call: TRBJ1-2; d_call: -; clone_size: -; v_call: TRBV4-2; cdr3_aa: CASSQGPLRRTSGYTF; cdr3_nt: TGTGCCAGCAGCCAGGGGCCCCTTCGGAGGACGAGTGGCTACACCTTC
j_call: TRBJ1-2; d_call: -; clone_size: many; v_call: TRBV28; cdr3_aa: CASSTVRGGHLRIYGYTF; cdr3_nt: TGTGCCAGCAGTACCGTTAGGGGGGGGCATCTCCGGATATACGGCTACACCTTC
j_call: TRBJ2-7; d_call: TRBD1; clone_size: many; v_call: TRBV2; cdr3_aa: CASSGTGLGPYEQYF; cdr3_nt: TGTGCCAGCAGTGGGACAGGGCTGGGTCCCTACGAGCAGTACTTC
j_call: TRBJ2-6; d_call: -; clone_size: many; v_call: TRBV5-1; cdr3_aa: CASSLLAGANVLTF; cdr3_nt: TGCGCCAGCAGCTTGTTGGCCGGGGCCAACGTCCTGACTTTC
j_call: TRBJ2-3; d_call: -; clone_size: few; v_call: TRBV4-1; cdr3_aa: CASSQERIYSSTDTQYF; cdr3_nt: TGCGCCAGCAGCCAAGAACGGATTTACTCTAGCACAGATACGCAGTATTTT
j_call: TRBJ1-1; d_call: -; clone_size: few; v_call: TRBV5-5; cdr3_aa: CASSPTDGLSYTEAFF; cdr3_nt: TGTGCCAGCAGCCCAACCGACGGGCTATCTTACACTGAAGCTTTCTTT
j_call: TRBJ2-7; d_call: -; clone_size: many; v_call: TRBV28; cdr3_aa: CASSLGILGQYF; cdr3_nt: TGTGCCAGCAGCCTGGGGATCCTCGGGCAGTACTTC
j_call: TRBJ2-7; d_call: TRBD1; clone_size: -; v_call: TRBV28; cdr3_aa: CASSLGQATGEQYF; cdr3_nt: TGTGCCAGCAGTTTGGGACAGGCCACGGGGGAGCAGTACTTC
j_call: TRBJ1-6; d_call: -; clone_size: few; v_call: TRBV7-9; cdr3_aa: CASSFGGLDDSPLHF; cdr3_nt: TGTGCCAGCAGCTTCGGGGGGCTAGATGATTCACCCCTCCACTTT
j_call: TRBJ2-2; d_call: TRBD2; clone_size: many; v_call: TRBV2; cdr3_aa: CASSEVGGRGAGELFF; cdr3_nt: TGTGCCAGCAGTGAAGTAGGCGGGAGGGGGGCCGGGGAGCTGTTTTTT
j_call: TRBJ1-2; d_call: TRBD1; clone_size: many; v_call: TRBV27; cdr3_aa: CASSPTGYYGYTF; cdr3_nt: TGTGCCAGCAGCCCGACAGGGTACTATGGCTACACCTTC
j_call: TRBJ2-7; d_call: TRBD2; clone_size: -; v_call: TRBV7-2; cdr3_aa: CASSRTSGRNYEQYF; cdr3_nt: TGTGCCAGCAGTCGGACTAGCGGGAGGAATTACGAGCAGTACTTC
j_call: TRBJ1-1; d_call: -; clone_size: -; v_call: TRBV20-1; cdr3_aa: CSARDPGLEAFF; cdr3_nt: TGCAGTGCTAGAGACCCGGGACTGGAAGCTTTCTTT
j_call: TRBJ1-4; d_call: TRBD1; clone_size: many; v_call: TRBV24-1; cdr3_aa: CATSDGRTGLEKLFF; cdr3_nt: TGTGCCACCAGTGATGGGAGGACAGGACTTGAAAAACTGTTTTTT
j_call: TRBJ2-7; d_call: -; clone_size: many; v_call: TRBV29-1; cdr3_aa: CSVVFGTQASSYEQYF; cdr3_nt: TGCAGCGTTGTGTTTGGTACGCAGGCCTCATCCTACGAGCAGTACTTC
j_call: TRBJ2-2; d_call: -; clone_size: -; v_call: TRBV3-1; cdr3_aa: CASSQTSTGELFF; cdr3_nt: TGTGCCAGCAGCCAAACCAGCACCGGGGAGCTGTTTTTT
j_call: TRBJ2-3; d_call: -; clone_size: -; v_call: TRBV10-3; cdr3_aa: CAISESSPWTDTQYF; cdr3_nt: TGTGCCATCAGTGAGTCGTCTCCTTGGACAGATACGCAGTATTTT
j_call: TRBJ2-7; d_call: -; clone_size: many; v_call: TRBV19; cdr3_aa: CASSMVGLPYEQYF; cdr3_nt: TGTGCCAGTAGTATGGTCGGGCTCCCCTACGAGCAGTACTTC
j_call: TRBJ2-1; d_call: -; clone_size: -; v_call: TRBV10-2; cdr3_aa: CASSEPRMVLYEQFF; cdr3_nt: TGCGCCAGCAGTGAACCCAGAATGGTGTTATATGAGCAGTTCTTC
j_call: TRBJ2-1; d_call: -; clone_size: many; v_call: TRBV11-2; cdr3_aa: CASSLDYSYNEQFF; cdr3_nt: TGTGCCAGCAGCTTAGACTACTCCTACAATGAGCAGTTCTTC
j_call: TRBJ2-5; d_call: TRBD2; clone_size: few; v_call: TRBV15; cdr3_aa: CATSRDLGGETQYF; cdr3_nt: TGTGCCACCAGCAGAGATCTCGGGGGGGAGACCCAGTACTTC
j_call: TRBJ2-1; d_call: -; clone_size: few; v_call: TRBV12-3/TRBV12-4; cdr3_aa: CASSSETSTDEQFF; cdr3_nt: TGTGCCAGCAGTTCGGAGACTAGTACGGATGAGCAGTTCTTC
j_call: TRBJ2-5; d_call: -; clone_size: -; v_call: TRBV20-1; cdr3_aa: CSANAVAGVQETQYF; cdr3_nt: TGCAGTGCTAATGCTGTGGCAGGGGTCCAAGAGACCCAGTACTTC
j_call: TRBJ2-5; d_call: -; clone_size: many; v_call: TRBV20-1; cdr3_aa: CSARSETQYF; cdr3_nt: TGCAGTGCTAGAAGCGAGACCCAGTACTTC
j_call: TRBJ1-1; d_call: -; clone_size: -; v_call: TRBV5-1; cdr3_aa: CASSLHPTEAFF; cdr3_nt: TGCGCCAGCAGCTTGCACCCCACTGAAGCTTTCTTT
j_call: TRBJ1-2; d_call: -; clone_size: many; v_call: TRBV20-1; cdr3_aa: CSASSGPYYGYTF; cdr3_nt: TGCAGTGCTTCCTCCGGGCCCTACTATGGCTACACCTTC
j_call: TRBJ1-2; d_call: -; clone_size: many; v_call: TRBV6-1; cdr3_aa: CASSSRQTPNYGYTF; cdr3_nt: TGTGCCAGCAGCTCCCGTCAGACCCCTAACTATGGCTACACCTTC
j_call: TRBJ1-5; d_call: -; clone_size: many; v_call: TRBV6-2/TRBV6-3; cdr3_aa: CASSYFEGPQHF; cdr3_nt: TGTGCCAGCAGTTACTTCGAGGGGCCCCAGCATTTT
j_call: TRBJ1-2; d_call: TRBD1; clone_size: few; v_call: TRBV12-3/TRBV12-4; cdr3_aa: CASSLRQGADGYTF; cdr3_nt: TGTGCCAGCAGTTTAAGACAGGGGGCCGACGGCTACACCTTC
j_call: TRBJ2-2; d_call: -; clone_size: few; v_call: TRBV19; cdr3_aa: CASSINRMTNTGELFF; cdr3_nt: TGTGCCAGTAGTATCAACAGAATGACGAACACCGGGGAGCTGTTTTTT
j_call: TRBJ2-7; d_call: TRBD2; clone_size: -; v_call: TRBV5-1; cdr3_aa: CASSSFFNGTRTYEQYF; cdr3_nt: TGCGCCAGCAGCTCCTTCTTTAACGGGACTAGGACTTACGAGCAGTACTTC
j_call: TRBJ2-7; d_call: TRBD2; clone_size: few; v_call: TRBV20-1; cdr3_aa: CSALPGTRTCEQYF; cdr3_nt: TGCAGTGCTTTACCCGGGACTAGAACCTGCGAGCAGTACTTC
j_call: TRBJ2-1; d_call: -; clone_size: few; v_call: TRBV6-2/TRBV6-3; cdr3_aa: CASSYSTPNLPNEQFF; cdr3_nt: TGTGCCAGCAGTTACTCTACCCCAAACCTACCCAATGAGCAGTTCTTC
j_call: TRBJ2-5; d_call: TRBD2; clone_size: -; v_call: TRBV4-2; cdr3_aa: CASSQVTGGPQTQYF; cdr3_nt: TGTGCCAGCAGCCAAGTTACGGGAGGGCCGCAGACCCAGTACTTC
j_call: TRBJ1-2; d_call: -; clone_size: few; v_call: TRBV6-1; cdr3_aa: CASKGGQFSGYGYTF; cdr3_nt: TGTGCCAGCAAGGGAGGACAGTTCTCTGGCTATGGCTACACCTTC
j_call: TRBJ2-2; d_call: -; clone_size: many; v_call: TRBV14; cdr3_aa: CASSQEIGSGELFF; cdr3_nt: TGTGCCAGCAGCCAAGAGATCGGATCCGGGGAGCTGTTTTTT
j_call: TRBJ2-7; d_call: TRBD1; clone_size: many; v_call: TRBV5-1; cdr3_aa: CASSLAGRGYEQYF; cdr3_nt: TGCGCCAGCAGCTTGGCTGGCAGGGGGTACGAGCAGTACTTC
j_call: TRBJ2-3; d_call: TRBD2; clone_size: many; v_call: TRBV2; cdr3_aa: CASSDSGAQYF; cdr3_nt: TGTGCCAGCAGTGATAGCGGGGCGCAGTATTTT
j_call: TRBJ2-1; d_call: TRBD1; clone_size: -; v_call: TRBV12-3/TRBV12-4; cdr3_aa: CATTGTGYDNEQFF; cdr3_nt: TGTGCCACCACCGGGACAGGGTACGACAATGAGCAGTTCTTC
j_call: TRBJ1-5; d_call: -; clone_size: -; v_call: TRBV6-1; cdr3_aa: CASRLKGSGNQPRHF; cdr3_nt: TGTGCCAGCAGGCTCAAGGGATCGGGCAATCAGCCCCGGCATTTT
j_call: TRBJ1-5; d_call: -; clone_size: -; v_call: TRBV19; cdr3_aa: CASMATGLSANQPQHF; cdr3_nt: TGTGCCAGTATGGCCACAGGTCTGTCCGCAAATCAGCCCCAGCATTTT
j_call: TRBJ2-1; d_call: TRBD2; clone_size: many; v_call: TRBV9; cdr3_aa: CASSTSGRYEQFF; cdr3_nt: TGTGCCAGCAGTACCAGCGGGAGGTATGAGCAGTTCTTC
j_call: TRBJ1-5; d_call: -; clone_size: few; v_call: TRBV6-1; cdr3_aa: CASSPNRNQPQHF; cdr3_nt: TGTGCCAGCAGCCCCAATCGGAATCAGCCCCAGCATTTT
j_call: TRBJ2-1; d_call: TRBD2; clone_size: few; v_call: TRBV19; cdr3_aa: CASKPRSGRGSYNEQFF; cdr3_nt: TGTGCCAGTAAGCCAAGGAGCGGGAGGGGCTCCTACAATGAGCAGTTCTTC